The 27 T cell receptor beta chains in this list originate from one sample, sequenced in a study of cytomegalovirus exposure and HLA in healthy donors. This PCR relied on a set of 60 Vbeta primers and 13 Jbeta primers. This table comes from immunoSEQ multiplex PCR, and its TCRdb copy is limited to in-frame clones, with some not included. The sample carries 100,000 to 150,000 clones, over 70% recorded once. Sequencing input: PBMCs. These receptors were taken from a woman between 40 and 50 years old in good health and CMV-seronegative.

This chain links TRBV27 with TRBJ1-3, with D perhaps TRBD1 (6 bases). The CDR3 loop spans 14 amino acids. V shed 4 bases and J shed 4 bases, with 11 bases lying between them. Germline V gene data show CDR1 as MNHEY and CDR2 as SMNVEV (reference sequence). The CDR3 is CASSSGVGGNTIYF. The CDR3 DNA follows: TGTGCCAGCAGTTCAGGGGTAGGAGGAAACACCATATATTTT.

DNA for the CDR3: TGTGCCAGCTCACCACCGACACCCGTCAGGGGAATAGTGAGTGAAAAACTGTTTTTT. It is translated as CASSPPTPVRGIVSEKLFF. The rearrangement links TRBV18 to TRBJ1-4; D possibly corresponds to TRBD1 (6 bases). V dropped 0 bases and J dropped 7 bases, with 24 bases sitting between them. Germline V gene lookup returns CDR1 KGHSH and CDR2 LQKENI. The CDR3 is 19 amino acids.

The chain couples TRBV27 to TRBJ1-2; no reliable D call. The CDR3 is 13 residues long. V was shortened by 1 base and J by 7 bases, with 10 bases between the two germline ends. Germline loops: CDR1 MNHEY, CDR2 SMNVEV (reference sequence). In DNA, the CDR3 is TGTGCCAGCAGTTTATTGTCCGGGTTTGGCTACACCTTC. It translates to CASSLLSGFGYTF.

The chain couples TRBV7-2 to TRBJ2-7, with TRBD2 as a possible D gene (6 bases). The germline V gene encodes CDR1 SGHTA and CDR2 FQGNSA. Trimming stripped 5 bases from V and 3 bases from J, with 14 bases between. The length of the CDR3 is 14 residues. CDR3 protein: CASSVGLANYEQYF. CDR3 DNA sequence: TGTGCCAGCAGCGTGGGGCTAGCGAACTACGAGCAGTACTTC.

V is TRBV7-9 and J is TRBJ2-5, with a possible D match to TRBD1 (6 bases). CDR1 is SEHNR and CDR2 is FQNEAQ in the germline V gene (reference sequence). This CDR3 spans 14 amino acids. Trimming left V 5 bases short and J 0 bases short, with 10 bases between. The CDR3 reads CASSTRQDQETQYF. The CDR3 region has the DNA TGTGCCAGCAGCACCCGACAGGACCAAGAGACCCAGTACTTC.

This clone occurred a few times. The genes are TRBV10-3 and TRBJ2-3; 9 bases are a match to TRBD1. There are 15 residues in the CDR3. Looked up from germline, CDR1 is ENHRY and CDR2 is SYGVKD. The V gene end was trimmed by 11 bases and the J gene end by 6 bases; junction bases not matched to a gene: 15. The CDR3 protein is CAAIPPGQGFDTQYF. The CDR3 DNA sequence: TGTGCCGCCATACCTCCGGGACAGGGCTTCGATACGCAGTATTTT.

The V gene is TRBV11-2, the J gene TRBJ1-2; possible D gene TRBD1, 5 bases. V was clipped by 5 bases and J by 4 bases, with 14 bases between them. This CDR3 is 14 amino acids long. Germline assignment: CDR1 SGHAT and CDR2 FQNNGV. This CDR3 reads CASSVTPGGYGYTF. The CDR3 DNA reads TGTGCCAGCAGCGTAACGCCGGGGGGCTATGGCTACACCTTC.

The V gene is TRBV9, the J gene TRBJ2-5; 9 bases agree with TRBD2. The CDR3 is 14 residues long. CDR1 and CDR2 (germline): SGDLS, YYNGEE. After removal of 8 bases from V and 2 bases from J, the junction contained 7 bases not matched to a gene. Here the CDR3 reads CASIAGAKQETQYF. DNA for the CDR3: TGTGCCAGTATAGCGGGAGCGAAACAAGAGACCCAGTACTTC.

V is TRBV5-1 and J is TRBJ2-1, with TRBD1 as a possible D gene (6 bases). The CDR3 loop spans 12 amino acids. Per the germline V gene, CDR1 is SGHRS and CDR2 is YFSETQ. The V end lost 5 bases, the J end lost 10 bases, and 13 bases lay between the germline ends. CDR3 in amino acids: CASRLQGPEQFF. CDR3 DNA: TGCGCCAGCAGGCTACAGGGCCCCGAGCAGTTCTTC.

V is TRBV7-9 and J is TRBJ2-3; TRBD2 agrees at 10 bases. Germline V CDR1 and CDR2: SEHNR, FQNEAQ (reference sequence). V lost 4 bases to trimming and J lost 2 bases; unmatched junction nucleotides: 6. The CDR3 consists of 16 residues. CDR3 sequence reads: CASSSLAGALTDTQYF. The CDR3, as DNA: TGTGCCAGCAGCTCTCTAGCGGGGGCCCTCACAGATACGCAGTATTTT. Full variable domain (outside the CDR3, taken from reference TRBV7-9 and TRBJ2-3): DTGVSQNPRHKITKRGQNVTFRCDPISEHNRLYWYRQTLGQGPEFLTYFQNEAQLEKSRLLSDRFSAERPKGSFSTLEIQRTEQGDSAMYLCASSSLAGALTDTQYFGPGTRLTVL.

The rearrangement joins TRBV28 to TRBJ1-1; TRBD1 is a possible D gene (6 bases). Germline V gene lookup returns CDR1 MDHEN and CDR2 SYDVKM. The CDR3 runs to 14 residues. Trimming removed 5 bases from V and 4 bases from J, with 14 bases in between. The DNA for the CDR3 is TGTGCCAGCAGTCCGGCCGGGACACTCACTGAAGCTTTCTTT. Translating it yields CASSPAGTLTEAFF.

Only one count was recorded for this clone. The chain is built from TRBV5-1 and TRBJ2-5; D is perhaps TRBD1 (5 bases). The germline V gene encodes CDR1 SGHRS and CDR2 YFSETQ. Trimming removed 3 bases from V and 2 bases from J, with 8 bases in between. The CDR3 length is 13 residues. The CDR3 loop is CASSSTVQETQYF. The CDR3 coding sequence is TGCGCCAGCAGCTCGACAGTACAAGAGACCCAGTACTTC.

V gene TRBV7-6 combines with J gene TRBJ2-1; TRBD1 aligns across 9 bases. The V gene end was trimmed by 4 bases and the J gene end by 6 bases; junction bases not matched to a gene: 1. The CDR3 is 13 amino acids. Germline V gene lookup returns CDR1 SGHVS and CDR2 FNYEAQ. The CDR3 spells CASSWGQGNEQFF. The CDR3 region has the DNA TGTGCCAGCAGCTGGGGACAGGGCAATGAGCAGTTCTTC.

This clone has just one count. The CDR3 sequence is CASSSLLRVGYTF. CDR3 DNA sequence: TGTGCCAGCAGTTCCCTTCTCAGGGTTGGCTACACCTTC. V is TRBV6-5 and J is TRBJ1-2, with D possibly matching TRBD1 (5 bases). The CDR3 contains 13 residues. Trimming took off 4 bases at V and 7 bases at J, with 13 bases between the two ends. Germline V lookup: CDR1 MNHEY, CDR2 SVGAGI.

This chain joins TRBV5-5 and TRBJ2-7; TRBD2 matches at 11 bases. V gave up 3 bases and J gave up 3 bases; unmatched junction bases: 2. The germline CDR1 and CDR2 sequences are SGHKS and YYEKEE (reference sequence). The CDR3 has 14 residues. CDR3 coding DNA: TGTGCCAGCAGCTCTGGGACTAGCGGCTACGAGCAGTACTTC. Translation gives CASSSGTSGYEQYF. The whole variable domain, remainder taken from reference TRBV5-5 and TRBJ2-7, is DAGVTQSPTHLIKTRGQQVTLRCSPISGHKSVSWYQQVLGQGPQFIFQYYEKEERGRGNFPDRFSARQFPNYSSELNVNALLLGDSALYLCASSSGTSGYEQYFGPGTRLTVT.

The CDR3: CASSLAAVNQPQHF. The CDR3 DNA is TGTGCCAGCTCACTCGCGGCAGTCAATCAGCCCCAGCATTTT. The chain carries TRBV18 and TRBJ1-5; D ambiguous. Germline V gene sequence: CDR1 KGHSH, CDR2 LQKENI. The CDR3 extends over 14 amino acids. V was clipped by 4 bases and J by 3 bases, with 10 bases between them.

This sequence joins TRBV14 and TRBJ2-5; 14 bases line up with TRBD2. V lost 4 bases and J lost 2; bases outside the gene matches: 12. Germline-derived CDR1 and CDR2 are SGHDN and FVKESK. The CDR3 loop spans 19 amino acids. CDR3 loop: CASSPFAGLAGDSQETQYF. The CDR3 DNA sequence: TGTGCCAGCAGCCCCTTCGCGGGACTAGCGGGGGACTCTCAAGAGACCCAGTACTTC.

This chain connects TRBV10-1 to TRBJ2-5; 7 positions match TRBD1. This CDR3 comprises 13 residues. J was trimmed by 5 bases and V by 5 bases; bases with no gene match: 5. The germline gives CDR1 WNHNN, CDR2 SYGVQD (reference sequence). CDR3: CASSTGVGETQYF. The CDR3 DNA reads as TGCGCCAGCAGTACAGGGGTCGGGGAGACCCAGTACTTC.

This rearrangement joins TRBV11-2 to TRBJ1-1; 8 bases align to TRBD1. The CDR3 sequence is 16 residues long. The junction had 9 bases not matched to a gene; V was cut back by 5 bases and J by 1 base. Germline assignment: CDR1 SGHAT and CDR2 FQNNGV. The CDR3 coding sequence is TGTGCCAGCAGCCCACGGACAGGGAATTCGAACACTGAAGCTTTCTTT. It codes for CASSPRTGNSNTEAFF. The entire variable domain, with the rest obtained from reference TRBV11-2 and TRBJ1-1, is as follows: EAGVAQSPRYKIIEKRQSVAFWCNPISGHATLYWYQQILGQGPKLLIQFQNNGVVDDSQLPKDRFSAERLKGVDSTLKIQPAKLEDSAVYLCASSPRTGNSNTEAFFGQGTRLTVV.

The chain joins TRBV9 to TRBJ1-1; no clear D gene. The CDR3 runs 13 residues. From germline, CDR1 is SGDLS and CDR2 YYNGEE. V gave up 0 bases and J gave up 5 bases, with 8 bases separating them. The chain's CDR3 is CASSVGRLTEAFF. The CDR3 bases are TGTGCCAGCAGCGTAGGGAGACTTACTGAAGCTTTCTTT.

This clone was found a few times. The rearrangement links TRBV7-2 to TRBJ2-1, with D possibly being TRBD2 (7 bases). The CDR3 covers 15 residues. Germline CDR1 is SGHTA and CDR2 is FQGNSA. V lost 0 bases and J 9 bases, leaving 15 bases between the germline ends. The CDR3 protein is CASSLAWGGLGEQFF. CDR3 nucleotides: TGTGCCAGCAGCTTAGCTTGGGGGGGCTTGGGTGAGCAGTTCTTC. Filled out from reference TRBV7-2 and TRBJ2-1, the complete variable domain reads GAGVSQSPSNKVTEKGKDVELRCDPISGHTALYWYRQSLGQGLEFLIYFQGNSAPDKSGLPSDRFSAERTGGSVSTLTIQRTQQEDSAVYLCASSLAWGGLGEQFFGPGTRLTVL.

The rearrangement uses TRBV27 and TRBJ2-6; 9 positions match TRBD1. Germline trimming cut 3 bases from V and 2 bases from J; bases unmatched to any gene: 8. This CDR3 comprises 18 residues. Germline-derived CDR1 and CDR2 are MNHEY and SMNVEV (reference sequence). CDR3 region: CASSLLDRGQAGANVLTF. The CDR3 region has the DNA TGTGCCAGCAGTTTGTTGGACAGGGGCCAAGCTGGGGCCAACGTCCTGACTTTC.

There are many counts of this clone. The chain combines TRBV14 with TRBJ1-1, with D tentatively TRBD1 (6 bases). There are 13 residues in the CDR3. Germline CDR1 reads SGHDN; CDR2 reads FVKESK. The germline V and J ends were trimmed by 0 bases and 11 bases, with 13 bases remaining between them. The CDR3 spells CASSQDNRAYAFF. The DNA for the CDR3 is TGTGCCAGCAGCCAAGATAACAGGGCTTACGCTTTCTTT.

V is TRBV10-2 and J is TRBJ1-2, with D perhaps matching TRBD1 (6 bases). Trimming took 0 bases from V and 8 from J, leaving 7 bases between them. CDR3 length equals 12 residues. The germline V gene encodes CDR1 WSHSY and CDR2 SAAADI. CDR3 sequence: CASSESGGGYTF. For the CDR3, the DNA is TGCGCCAGCAGTGAGTCAGGGGGAGGCTACACCTTC.

The V call is TRBV28, the J call TRBJ1-1; 7 bases line up with TRBD1. The germline gives CDR1 MDHEN, CDR2 SYDVKM. The length of the CDR3 is 15 residues. V lost 6 bases to trimming and J lost 2 bases; unmatched junction nucleotides: 9. CDR3 protein: CASSAPGQLNTEAFF. CDR3 DNA: TGTGCCAGCAGCGCCCCGGGACAGCTCAACACTGAAGCTTTCTTT. Full variable domain (rest looked up from reference TRBV28 and TRBJ1-1): DVKVTQSSRYLVKRTGEKVFLECVQDMDHENMFWYRQDPGLGLRLIYFSYDVKMKEKGDIPEGYSVSREKKERFSLILESASTNQTSMYLCASSAPGQLNTEAFFGQGTRLTVV.

This chain connects TRBV7-9 to TRBJ2-4, with D perhaps matching TRBD2 (6 bases). The CDR3 loop spans 16 amino acids. Per the germline V gene, CDR1 is SEHNR and CDR2 is FQNEAQ (reference sequence). Trimming cost V 5 bases and J 4 bases, with 18 bases left between them. The CDR3 sequence: CASSQTSTAGKNIQYF. CDR3 DNA: TGTGCCAGCAGCCAGACTAGTACGGCGGGAAAAAACATTCAGTACTTC.

The chain combines TRBV7-8 with TRBJ1-1; 8 bases map to TRBD1. This CDR3 has 15 residues. Per the germline V gene, CDR1 is SGHVS and CDR2 is FQNEAQ. Germline trimming cut 0 bases from V and 4 bases from J; bases unmatched to any gene: 4. The CDR3: CASSLAETGGTEAFF. The CDR3 region has the DNA TGTGCCAGCAGCTTAGCGGAAACAGGGGGCACTGAAGCTTTCTTT.